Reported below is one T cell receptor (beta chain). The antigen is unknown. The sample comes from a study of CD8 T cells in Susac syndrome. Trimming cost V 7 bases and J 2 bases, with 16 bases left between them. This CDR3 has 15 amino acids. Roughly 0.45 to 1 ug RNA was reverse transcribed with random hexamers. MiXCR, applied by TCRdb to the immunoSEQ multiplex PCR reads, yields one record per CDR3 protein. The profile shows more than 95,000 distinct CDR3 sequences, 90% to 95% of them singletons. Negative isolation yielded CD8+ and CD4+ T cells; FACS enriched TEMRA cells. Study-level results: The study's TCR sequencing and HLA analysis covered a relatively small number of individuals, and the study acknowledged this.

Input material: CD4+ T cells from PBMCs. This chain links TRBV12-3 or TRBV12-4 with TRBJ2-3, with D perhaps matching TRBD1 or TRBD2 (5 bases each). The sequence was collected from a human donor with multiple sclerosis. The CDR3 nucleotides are TGTGCCAGCATCCCCCGGGACCCCAACACAGATACGCAGTATTTT. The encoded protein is CASIPRDPNTDTQYF.